This T cell receptor beta chain is drawn from a study of T cell repertoires in cytomegalovirus infection. Background on the study: Evidence of both CMV infection and a matching HLA type came from public TCR beta signatures. General study results and limits: HLA-C-restricted CMV clonotypes gave the most frequent clonotype in two of eight donors. Carriage of CMV together with the relevant HLA was identifiable through cumulative public TCR beta family frequency.

This clonotype turned up a few times. Antigen specificity is unknown. The CDR3 totals 15 residues. The germline CDR1 and CDR2 sequences are SGHDT and YYEEEE. The V segment lost 1 base and the J segment 4 bases; nucleotides outside the gene matches: 7. TCRdb re-called the reads with MiXCR, one entry per CDR3 protein. The repertoire includes 250,000 to 300,000 distinct CDR3 sequences, 8% to 9.5% of them detected once, and over 13% sits in the top ten. The sequence was obtained from a human donor in good health (CMV status not recorded). Some clones in this sample may be carry-over from other donors' samples. Sequences were obtained from PBMCs. V and J are TRBV5-6 and TRBJ2-7, with TRBD2 identical over 8 bases. DNA of the CDR3: TGTGCCAGCAGCTTGCCCGGGGGGGCCCGGTACGAGCAGTACTTC. Translated, it gives CASSLPGGARYEQYF.